These 5 T cell receptor beta chains were all obtained from the same sample, sequenced in a study of breast tumors, draining lymph nodes, adjacent tissues. Breast cancer patients provided tissue from their axillary draining lymph nodes. MiXCR, run by TCRdb on the multiplex PCR reads, gives a single entry per CDR3 protein. The sample carries about 140,000 distinct CDR3 sequences, around a third recorded once. The sample taken for sequencing was axillary lymph node tissue. These receptors all come from a female donor with breast cancer. Some clones in this sample may be carry-over from other donors' samples.

This clonotype was seen just once. CDR3 DNA: TGCGCCAGCAGGGTTAGCGGGGGGCCGCCTGAGCAGTTCTTC. It translates to CASRVSGGPPEQFF. The chain couples TRBV5-1 to TRBJ2-1; 10 nucleotides match TRBD2. Germline V lookup: CDR1 SGHRS, CDR2 YFSETQ. J was trimmed by 9 bases and V by 5 bases; bases with no gene match: 8. This CDR3 has 14 amino acids.

This clonotype was detected ten times or more. Just one base apart from a much larger clone, this may be a read error. This chain uses TRBV20-1 with TRBJ2-6, with D perhaps matching TRBD1 (5 bases). Per germline, CDR1 DFQATT and CDR2 SNEGSKA (reference sequence). The CDR3 has 14 residues. CDR3 in DNA: TGCAGTGCTAACAGGAACTCTGGGGCCACCGTCCTGACTTTC. This codes for CSANRNSGATVLTF.

This rearrangement joins TRBV20-1 to TRBJ2-7; TRBD1 matches at 7 bases. The germline V gene encodes CDR1 DFQATT and CDR2 SNEGSKA (reference sequence). The trim removed 6 bases at V and 2 bases at J, leaving 7 bases unmatched. The CDR3 loop spans 13 amino acids. The CDR3 here is CSAVSGTAYEQYF. The CDR3 nucleotides are TGCAGTGCAGTATCCGGGACAGCCTACGAGCAGTACTTC.

This clonotype has a count of ten or more. At one end, the junction sequence differs from germline, possibly due to a read error. This chain joins TRBV7-7 and TRBJ2-3; 9 bases map to TRBD1. Germline lookup yields CDR1 SSHAT and CDR2 FNYEAQ (reference sequence). The CDR3 runs 14 residues. In nucleotides, the CDR3 is TGTGCTAGCAGCCCGGACAGGGGCGTAGATACGCAGTATTTT. This sequence encodes CASSPDRGVDTQYF. The variable domain in full, with the rest retrieved from reference TRBV7-7 and TRBJ2-3, is GAGVSQSPRYKVTKRGQDVTLRCDPISSHATLYWYQQALGQGPEFLTYFNYEAQPDKSGLPSDRFSAERPEGSISTLTIQRTEQRDSAMYRCASSPDRGVDTQYFGPGTRLTVL.

In this sample, this clonotype turned up many times. The chain employs TRBV20-1 and TRBJ2-3, with 14 positions matching TRBD2. This CDR3 has 19 residues. Germline V gene sequence: CDR1 DFQATT, CDR2 SNEGSKA (reference sequence). The ends lost 4 bases at V and 6 bases at J; junction bases unmatched: 18. Here the CDR3 reads CSATSLTSGGAMAWDTQYF. In DNA, the CDR3 is TGCAGTGCTACCTCCTTGACTAGCGGGGGGGCCATGGCATGGGATACGCAGTATTTT.